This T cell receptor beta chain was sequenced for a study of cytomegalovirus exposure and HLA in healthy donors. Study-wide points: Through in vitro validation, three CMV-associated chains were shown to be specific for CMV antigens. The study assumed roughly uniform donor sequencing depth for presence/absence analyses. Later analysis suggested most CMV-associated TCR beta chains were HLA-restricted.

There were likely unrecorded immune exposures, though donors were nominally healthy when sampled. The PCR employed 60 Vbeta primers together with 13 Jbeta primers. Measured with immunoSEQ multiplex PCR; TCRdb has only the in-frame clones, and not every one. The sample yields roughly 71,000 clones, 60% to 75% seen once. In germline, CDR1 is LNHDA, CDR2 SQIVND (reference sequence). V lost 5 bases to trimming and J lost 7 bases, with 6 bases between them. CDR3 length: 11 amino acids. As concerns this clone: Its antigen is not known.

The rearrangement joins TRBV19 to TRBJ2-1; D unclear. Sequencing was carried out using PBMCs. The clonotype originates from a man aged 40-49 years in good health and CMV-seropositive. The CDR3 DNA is TGTGCCAGTAGTTATAGAAATGAGCAGTTCTTC. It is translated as CASSYRNEQFF.